This T cell receptor (beta chain) was obtained from a study of T cells in Graves' hyperthyroidism and ophthalmopathy. It was considered stable Graves' hyperthyroidism when ophthalmopathy did not progress within 18 months. CDR3 length: 15 amino acids. Trimming removed 1 base from V and 6 bases from J, with 13 bases in between. CDR1 and CDR2 (germline): SEHNR, FQNEAQ (reference sequence). This clonotype appeared a few times. The antigen is unknown. Amplified TCR beta CDR3 regions came from RNA transcripts. TCR CDR3 underwent first-round RT-PCR with the HTBI primer set. In TCRdb, the multiplex PCR reads were re-called with MiXCR into one record per CDR3 protein. The profile covers about 420,000 distinct CDR3 sequences, with 15% to 17% appearing a single time and about 14% taken by the ten largest. Regarding the study as a whole: Ophthalmopathy was identified by the model a median around 6.3 months ahead of onset.

This clonotype was sampled from a woman aged 18 to 35 with Graves' hyperthyroidism. The V and J genes are TRBV7-9 and TRBJ1-3, with D unresolved. Sequences were obtained from blood. The CDR3 nucleotides are TGTGCCAGCAGCTTAGACCTGATCTGGGAAAACACCATATATTTT. Protein product: CASSLDLIWENTIYF.